This TCR beta chain came from a study of blood T cell repertoires in COVID-19. Trimming cost V 5 bases and J 7 bases; bases outside gene matches: 6. Per germline, CDR1 SQVTM and CDR2 ANQGSEA. The CDR3 spans 13 residues. Here immunoSEQ multiplex PCR was the method, and the copy in TCRdb shows in-frame clones only, minus some. This sample has under 100,000 clones; 80% to 95% occur once, and the top ten carry approximately 6.3%. The rearrangement joins TRBV29-1 to TRBJ2-1, with 9 positions matching TRBD2. The clonotype comes from a woman aged 60 to 75 with active COVID-19. The sequenced sample was peripheral blood. The CDR3 is CSVRREGRNEQFF. CDR3 coding DNA: TGCAGCGTTAGGCGGGAGGGCCGAAATGAGCAGTTCTTC.